This T cell receptor (beta chain) is from a study of cytomegalovirus exposure and HLA in healthy donors. 60 Vbeta and 13 Jbeta primers were used in PCR. Clones were sequenced by immunoSEQ multiplex PCR, and TCRdb holds only the in-frame ones, with some missing. Of 100,000 to 130,000 clones listed, approximately 79% were seen once; the top ten hold 2% to 3%. Sequencing was carried out using PBMCs. The TCR sequence derives from a young man in good health and CMV-seronegative.

CDR3 residues: CASSLGGRGKLDTQYF. Written as DNA, the CDR3 is TGTGCCAGCAGCTTGGGTGGGAGGGGAAAGTTGGATACGCAGTATTTT. The V call is TRBV5-4, the J call TRBJ2-3, with 7 bases fitting TRBD2. Germline trimming cut 0 bases from V and 6 bases from J; bases unmatched to any gene: 10. CDR3 length: 16 residues. CDR1 is SGHNT, CDR2 YYREEE, per germline (reference sequence).